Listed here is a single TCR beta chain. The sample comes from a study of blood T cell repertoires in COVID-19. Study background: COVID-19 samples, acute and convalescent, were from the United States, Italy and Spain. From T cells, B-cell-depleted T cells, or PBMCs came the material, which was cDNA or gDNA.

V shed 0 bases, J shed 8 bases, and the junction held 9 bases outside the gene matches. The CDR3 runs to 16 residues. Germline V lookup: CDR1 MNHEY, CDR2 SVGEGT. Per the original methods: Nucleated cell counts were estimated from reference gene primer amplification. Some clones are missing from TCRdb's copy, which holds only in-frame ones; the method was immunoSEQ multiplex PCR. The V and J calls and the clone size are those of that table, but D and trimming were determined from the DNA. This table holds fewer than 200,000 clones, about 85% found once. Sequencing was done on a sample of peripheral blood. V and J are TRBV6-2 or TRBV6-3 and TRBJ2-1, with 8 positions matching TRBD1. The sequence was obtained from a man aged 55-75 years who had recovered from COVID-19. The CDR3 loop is CASSYSRRTGPHEQFF. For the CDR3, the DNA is TGTGCCAGCAGTTACTCGAGGAGGACAGGGCCCCATGAGCAGTTCTTC.